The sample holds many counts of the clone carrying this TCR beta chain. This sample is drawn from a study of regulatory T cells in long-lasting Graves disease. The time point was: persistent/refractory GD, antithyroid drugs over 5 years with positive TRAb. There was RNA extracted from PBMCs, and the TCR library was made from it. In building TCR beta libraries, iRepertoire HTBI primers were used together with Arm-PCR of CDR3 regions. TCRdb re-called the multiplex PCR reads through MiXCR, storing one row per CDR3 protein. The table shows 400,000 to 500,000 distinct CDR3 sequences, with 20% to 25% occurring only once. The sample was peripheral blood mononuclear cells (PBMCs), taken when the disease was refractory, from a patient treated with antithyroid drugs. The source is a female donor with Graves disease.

CDR3 amino acids: CASRSRQGGNSPLHF. The CDR3 DNA sequence: TGTGCCAGCAGGAGTAGACAGGGAGGGAATTCACCCCTCCACTTT. The chain couples TRBV2 to TRBJ1-6, with 7 bases aligning to TRBD1. The V gene's germline CDR1 is SNHLY and CDR2 FYNNEI. This CDR3 has 15 amino acids. V gave up 6 bases and J gave up 7 bases; unmatched junction bases: 9.